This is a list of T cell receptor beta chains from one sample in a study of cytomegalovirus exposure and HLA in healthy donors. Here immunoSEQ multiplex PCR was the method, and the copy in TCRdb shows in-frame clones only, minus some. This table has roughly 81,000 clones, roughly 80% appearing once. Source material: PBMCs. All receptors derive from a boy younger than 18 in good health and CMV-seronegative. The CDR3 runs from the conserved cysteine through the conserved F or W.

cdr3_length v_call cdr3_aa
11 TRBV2 CASRDSTEAFF
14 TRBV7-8 CASSLGSGRSEQFF
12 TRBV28 CASSLPYQPQHF
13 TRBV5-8 CASSLDVLYGYTF
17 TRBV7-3 CASSPSGLAGGLDTQYF
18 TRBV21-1 CASSKDGTGKSTNEKLFF
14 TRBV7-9 CASSLSAAAYGYTF
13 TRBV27 CASSPRSSYEQYF
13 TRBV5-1 CASSLEGAYGYTF
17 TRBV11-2 CASSLDLSGGVSYEQYF
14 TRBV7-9 CASSSTMYQETQYF
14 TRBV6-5 CASSQWGGNQPQHF
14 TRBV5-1 CASSLGDRGETQYF
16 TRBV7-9 CASSRKGVLLNTEAFF
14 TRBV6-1 CASSSRYSGNTIYF
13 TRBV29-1 CGAGGGPNYGYTF
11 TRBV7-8 CASTSQYEQFF
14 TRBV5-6 CASSFGTVNTEAFF
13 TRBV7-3 CASSPGLDSEQFF
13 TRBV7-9 CASSFELTGFATF
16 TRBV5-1 CASSPSRGLSNYGYTF
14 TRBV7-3 CASSPSGGNQPQHF